This is a list of T cell receptor beta chains from one sample in a study of cytomegalovirus exposure and HLA in healthy donors. Only in-frame clones appear in the TCRdb table, and some are missing; sequencing was by immunoSEQ multiplex PCR. The sample lists 150,000 to 200,000 clones; roughly 80% were seen once. The sequenced sample was PBMCs. The receptors derive from a male donor in good health and CMV-seronegative. The CDR3 runs from the conserved cysteine through the conserved F or W. Fields, in order: J gene, clone size, D gene, V gene, CDR3 DNA, CDR3 protein. D genes are given only for firm matches. Where a row states a size, it is once, few, many or the class of an expanded clone; other rows omit it.

J gene: TRBJ1-1
clone size: NA
D gene: NA
V gene: TRBV4-1
CDR3 DNA: TGCGCCAGCAGCCAATTACAGGGCCTGGTGACTGAAGCTTTCTTT
CDR3 protein: CASSQLQGLVTEAFF

J gene: TRBJ2-2
clone size: NA
D gene: TRBD1
V gene: TRBV27
CDR3 DNA: TGTGCCAGCAGTTTATATGGGACAGTGAACACCGGGGAGCTGTTTTTT
CDR3 protein: CASSLYGTVNTGELFF

J gene: TRBJ2-3
clone size: NA
D gene: TRBD2
V gene: TRBV5-8
CDR3 DNA: TGTGCCAGCAGCTTGTGGAGCGGGGGGGCTTCGACAGATACGCAGTATTTT
CDR3 protein: CASSLWSGGASTDTQYF

J gene: TRBJ2-3
clone size: NA
D gene: NA
V gene: TRBV5-1
CDR3 DNA: TGCGCCAGCAGCTTCGCGGGACCCACAGATACGCAGTATTTT
CDR3 protein: CASSFAGPTDTQYF

J gene: TRBJ2-3
clone size: NA
D gene: TRBD1
V gene: TRBV2
CDR3 DNA: TGTGCCAGCAGTGTGAACACAGGGGGCACAGATACGCAGTATTTT
CDR3 protein: CASSVNTGGTDTQYF

J gene: TRBJ2-7
clone size: NA
D gene: TRBD1
V gene: TRBV29-1
CDR3 DNA: TGCAGCGTTTTTTCAGGACAGGGGGCCTCCTACGAGCAGTACTTC
CDR3 protein: CSVFSGQGASYEQYF

J gene: TRBJ2-1
clone size: NA
D gene: TRBD2
V gene: TRBV30
CDR3 DNA: TGTGCCTATACAACTAGCGGGAGTTTCAATGAGCAGTTCTTC
CDR3 protein: CAYTTSGSFNEQFF

J gene: TRBJ1-3
clone size: NA
D gene: TRBD1
V gene: TRBV28
CDR3 DNA: TGTGCCAGCCGGGACCCTTACAGGGGGCTATCTGGAAACACCATATATTTT
CDR3 protein: CASRDPYRGLSGNTIYF

J gene: TRBJ2-7
clone size: once
D gene: TRBD2
V gene: TRBV4-3
CDR3 DNA: TGCGCCAGCAGCCACGATGGGACTAGCGGGAGCTACGAGCAGTACTTC
CDR3 protein: CASSHDGTSGSYEQYF

J gene: TRBJ1-1
clone size: NA
D gene: NA
V gene: TRBV28
CDR3 DNA: TGTGCCAGCGGTTTACAGGGCATCACTGAAGCTTTCTTT
CDR3 protein: CASGLQGITEAFF

J gene: TRBJ2-3
clone size: NA
D gene: NA
V gene: TRBV12-5
CDR3 DNA: TGTGCTAGTGGTTTGCCACAACATACGCAGTATTTT
CDR3 protein: CASGLPQHTQYF

J gene: TRBJ1-5
clone size: NA
D gene: NA
V gene: TRBV19
CDR3 DNA: TGTGCCAGTAGTCCCTGGACAGCAAACAATCAGCCCCAGCATTTT
CDR3 protein: CASSPWTANNQPQHF

J gene: TRBJ2-7
clone size: NA
D gene: TRBD2
V gene: TRBV15
CDR3 DNA: TGTGCCACCAGCAGGGCTAGCGGGAGGGCGTACGAGCAGTACTTC
CDR3 protein: CATSRASGRAYEQYF

J gene: TRBJ2-7
clone size: NA
D gene: NA
V gene: TRBV28
CDR3 DNA: TGTGCCAGCAGTGCCAGGGTGATCGAGCAGTACTTC
CDR3 protein: CASSARVIEQYF

J gene: TRBJ2-3
clone size: NA
D gene: NA
V gene: TRBV15
CDR3 DNA: TGTGCCACCAGCAGAGCTCTGGCGGGGCCAACAGATACGCAGTATTTT
CDR3 protein: CATSRALAGPTDTQYF

J gene: TRBJ2-4
clone size: NA
D gene: NA
V gene: TRBV2
CDR3 DNA: TGTGCCAGCAGTACGGTTGGCCAAGGGGTCATTCAGTACTTC
CDR3 protein: CASSTVGQGVIQYF

J gene: TRBJ1-2
clone size: NA
D gene: NA
V gene: TRBV6-4
CDR3 DNA: TGTGCCAGCAGTGTTACTCCTAACTATGGCTACACCTTC
CDR3 protein: CASSVTPNYGYTF

J gene: TRBJ2-7
clone size: NA
D gene: TRBD1
V gene: TRBV4-1
CDR3 DNA: TGCGCCAGCAGCCAAGCTTATCCCCAGGGGGCCTACGAGCAGTACTTC
CDR3 protein: CASSQAYPQGAYEQYF

J gene: TRBJ2-2
clone size: NA
D gene: NA
V gene: TRBV11-3
CDR3 DNA: TGTGCCAGCAGCTTAAGCGATGGCGGGGAGCTGTTTTTT
CDR3 protein: CASSLSDGGELFF

J gene: TRBJ2-7
clone size: NA
D gene: NA
V gene: TRBV15
CDR3 DNA: TGTGCCACCAGCAGAGTCCAGGAGGGGAACTACGAGCAGTACTTC
CDR3 protein: CATSRVQEGNYEQYF

J gene: TRBJ2-1
clone size: NA
D gene: TRBD2
V gene: TRBV5-4
CDR3 DNA: TGTGCCAGCAGCTTGGTAGCGGGAGACGGCAATGAGCAGTTCTTC
CDR3 protein: CASSLVAGDGNEQFF

J gene: TRBJ1-5
clone size: NA
D gene: TRBD1
V gene: TRBV28
CDR3 DNA: TGTGCCAGCAGTACAACAGGGGAAGATCAGCCCCAGCATTTT
CDR3 protein: CASSTTGEDQPQHF

J gene: TRBJ1-6
clone size: few
D gene: TRBD1
V gene: TRBV4-3
CDR3 DNA: TGCGCCAGCAGCCAAGATCTCGACCTACAGGGGGAAGCTTCACCCCTCCACTTT
CDR3 protein: CASSQDLDLQGEASPLHF

J gene: TRBJ1-1
clone size: NA
D gene: NA
V gene: TRBV19
CDR3 DNA: TGTGCCAGTAGTACCGGAGGGAACACTGAAGCTTTCTTT
CDR3 protein: CASSTGGNTEAFF

J gene: TRBJ2-1
clone size: NA
D gene: TRBD1
V gene: TRBV5-1
CDR3 DNA: TGCGCCAGCAGCTTAACAGGACAGGTAAACAATGAGCAGTTCTTC
CDR3 protein: CASSLTGQVNNEQFF

J gene: TRBJ2-7
clone size: few
D gene: TRBD1
V gene: TRBV5-1
CDR3 DNA: TGCGCCAGCAGATCGGACAGGGACTACGAGCAGTACTTC
CDR3 protein: CASRSDRDYEQYF

J gene: TRBJ2-5
clone size: NA
D gene: NA
V gene: TRBV28
CDR3 DNA: TGTGCCAGCAGAGCCGCGAATGGGCAGGGCAGAAAGACCCAGTACTTC
CDR3 protein: CASRAANGQGRKTQYF

J gene: TRBJ2-2
clone size: NA
D gene: TRBD2
V gene: TRBV6-4
CDR3 DNA: TGTGCCAGCAGAATAGCGGGGGGCTCCCGAGGCACCGGGGAGCTGTTTTTT
CDR3 protein: CASRIAGGSRGTGELFF

J gene: TRBJ1-6
clone size: NA
D gene: TRBD1
V gene: TRBV7-6
CDR3 DNA: TGTGCCAGCAGCCGAACGGACAGGGTTAATTCACCCCTCCACTTT
CDR3 protein: CASSRTDRVNSPLHF

J gene: TRBJ1-1
clone size: NA
D gene: TRBD1
V gene: TRBV28
CDR3 DNA: TGTGCCAGCAGCAGGGGGCACACTGAAGCTTTCTTT
CDR3 protein: CASSRGHTEAFF

J gene: TRBJ1-1
clone size: few
D gene: NA
V gene: TRBV7-6
CDR3 DNA: TGTGCCAGCAGCCCCGGTCCGGGATACACTGAAGCTTTCTTT
CDR3 protein: CASSPGPGYTEAFF

J gene: TRBJ1-1
clone size: once
D gene: NA
V gene: TRBV15
CDR3 DNA: TGTGCCACCAGCAGCACACCAGGGTCCCCCAACACTGAAGCTTTCTTT
CDR3 protein: CATSSTPGSPNTEAFF

J gene: TRBJ2-1
clone size: NA
D gene: TRBD1
V gene: TRBV20-1
CDR3 DNA: TGCAGTGCTCACAGGGGCAATGAGCAGTTCTTC
CDR3 protein: CSAHRGNEQFF

J gene: TRBJ2-1
clone size: NA
D gene: TRBD2
V gene: TRBV11-3
CDR3 DNA: TGTGCCAGCAGCTCGACTAGCGGGACTTTTTATGAGCAGTTCTTC
CDR3 protein: CASSSTSGTFYEQFF

J gene: TRBJ2-7
clone size: NA
D gene: NA
V gene: TRBV18
CDR3 DNA: TGTGCCAGCTCACCACCGGGGAGGAGCTCCTACGAGCAGTACTTC
CDR3 protein: CASSPPGRSSYEQYF

J gene: TRBJ2-7
clone size: once
D gene: NA
V gene: TRBV18
CDR3 DNA: TGTGCCAGCTCACCACTCAGGGGCTACGAGCAGTACTTC
CDR3 protein: CASSPLRGYEQYF

J gene: TRBJ1-1
clone size: NA
D gene: NA
V gene: TRBV6-5
CDR3 DNA: TGTGCCAGCAGTTACTCGGGCAGATTGAACACTGAAGCTTTCTTT
CDR3 protein: CASSYSGRLNTEAFF

J gene: TRBJ2-1
clone size: once
D gene: TRBD2
V gene: TRBV7-9
CDR3 DNA: TGTGCCAGCAGTACCCGAGGACTAGCGGGAGTTTTCGGGGAGCAGTTCTTC
CDR3 protein: CASSTRGLAGVFGEQFF

J gene: TRBJ1-1
clone size: NA
D gene: NA
V gene: TRBV4-1
CDR3 DNA: TGCGCCAGCAGCCAAGCTGGAGGAGCTGAAGCTTTCTTT
CDR3 protein: CASSQAGGAEAFF

J gene: TRBJ1-1
clone size: once
D gene: NA
V gene: TRBV10-3
CDR3 DNA: TGTGCCATCAGTGAGTCGGGCAGACAGAACACTGAAGCTTTCTTT
CDR3 protein: CAISESGRQNTEAFF